These T cell receptor beta chains were read from a single sample in a study of cytomegalovirus exposure and HLA in healthy donors. Some clones are missing from TCRdb's copy, which holds only in-frame ones; the method was immunoSEQ multiplex PCR. The table includes 150,000 or so clones, 85% to 90% detected once. The sequenced material came from PBMCs. The origin of the receptors is a human donor in good health. Each CDR3 is given without its conserved first and last residue. Clone sizes are given selectively: once, few, many, or a class where the clone is expanded.

j_gene: TRBJ2-7
abundance: -
len: 14
v_gene: TRBV28
CDR3aa: ASSLFSTTHSYEQY

j_gene: TRBJ1-1
abundance: -
len: 13
v_gene: TRBV10-3
CDR3aa: AIRKTGGIDTEAF

j_gene: TRBJ2-1
abundance: once
len: 13
v_gene: TRBV5-1
CDR3aa: ASSLAGEAYNEQF

j_gene: TRBJ2-1
abundance: -
len: 13
v_gene: TRBV5-1
CDR3aa: ASSSNQRGGGEQF

j_gene: TRBJ2-7
abundance: -
len: 14
v_gene: TRBV4-3
CDR3aa: ASSQSPQGQSYEQY

j_gene: TRBJ1-2
abundance: -
len: 11
v_gene: TRBV5-6
CDR3aa: ASSLDSFYGYT

j_gene: TRBJ2-7
abundance: -
len: 13
v_gene: TRBV7-6
CDR3aa: ASSLDGLPGDEQY

j_gene: TRBJ1-2
abundance: -
len: 12
v_gene: TRBV6-5
CDR3aa: ASSRAVGGYGYT

j_gene: TRBJ1-2
abundance: -
len: 12
v_gene: TRBV7-2
CDR3aa: ASSRQGTNYGYT

j_gene: TRBJ2-1
abundance: -
len: 18
v_gene: TRBV28
CDR3aa: ASSPLPGTSGRESGNEQF